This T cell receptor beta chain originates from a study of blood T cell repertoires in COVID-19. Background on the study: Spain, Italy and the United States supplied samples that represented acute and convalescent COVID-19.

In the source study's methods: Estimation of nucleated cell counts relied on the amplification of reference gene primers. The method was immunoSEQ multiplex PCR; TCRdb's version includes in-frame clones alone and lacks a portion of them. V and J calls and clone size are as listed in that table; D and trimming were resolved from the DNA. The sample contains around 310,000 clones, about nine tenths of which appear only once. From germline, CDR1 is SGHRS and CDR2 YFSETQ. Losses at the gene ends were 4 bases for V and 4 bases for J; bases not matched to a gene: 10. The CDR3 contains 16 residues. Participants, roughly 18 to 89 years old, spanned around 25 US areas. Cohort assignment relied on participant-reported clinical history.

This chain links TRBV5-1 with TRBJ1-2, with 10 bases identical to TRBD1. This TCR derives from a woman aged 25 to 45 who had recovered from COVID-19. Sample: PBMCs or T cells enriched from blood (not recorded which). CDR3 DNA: TGCGCCAGCAGCCCGGGACAGGGGTGGATACCCTATGGCTACACCTTC. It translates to CASSPGQGWIPYGYTF. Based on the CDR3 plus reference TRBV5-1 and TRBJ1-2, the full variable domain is KAGVTQTPRYLIKTRGQQVTLSCSPISGHRSVSWYQQTPGQGLQFLFEYFSETQRNKGNFPGRFSGRQFSNSRSEMNVSTLELGDSALYLCASSPGQGWIPYGYTFGSGTRLTVV.